This record covers a single T cell receptor beta chain. V was shortened by 3 bases and J by 4 bases, with 10 bases between the two germline ends. The CDR3 has 14 amino acids. CDR1 is LNHDA, CDR2 SQIVND, per germline (reference sequence). Per the original data handling: It was from reference gene primer amplification that nucleated cell counts were estimated. Clones were read by immunoSEQ multiplex PCR, and TCRdb kept only the in-frame ones, dropping some. D and trimming were read from the DNA, whereas the V and J calls and clone size are those reported in that table. Of around 320,000 clones in the sample, around 88% were seen once. The sample is drawn from a study of blood T cell repertoires in COVID-19. Study details: The study drew acute and convalescent COVID-19 samples from the United States, Italy and Spain. Sources were T cells, B-cell-depleted T cells, or PBMCs; the material itself was cDNA or gDNA.

The chain recombines TRBV19 with TRBJ1-5; D ambiguous. This receptor was identified in a woman in her 30s who had recovered from COVID-19. The sequenced sample consisted of peripheral blood. CDR3 sequence (DNA): TGTGCCAGTAGTATCTCAGGTCTGAATCAGCCCCAGCATTTT. Translation: CASSISGLNQPQHF.